This T cell receptor beta chain derives from a study of blood T cell repertoires in COVID-19. Some clones are missing from TCRdb's copy, which holds only in-frame ones; the method was immunoSEQ multiplex PCR. Of nearly 300,000 clones in the sample, more than 70% were seen once. A single count supports this clone. From germline, CDR1 is LGHDT and CDR2 YNNKEL (reference sequence). Trimming shortened V by 7 bases and J by 1 base, and 16 bases separated the two germline ends. CDR3 length: 15 amino acids. The TCR originated in a woman aged 25 to 39 who had recovered from COVID-19. The rearrangement joins TRBV3-1 (or the pseudogene TRBV3-2) to TRBJ1-2; D not resolved. Specimen: peripheral blood. The CDR3 here is CASIGNSAGNYGYTF. The DNA for the CDR3 is TGTGCCAGCATAGGTAACTCGGCGGGTAACTATGGCTACACCTTC.